Shown below are 2 T cell receptor beta chains from a single sample sequenced in a study of beta chain features in type 1 diabetes. As every portion of the isolated RNA was reverse transcribed, the sequencing read expressed TCRB transcripts. Some clones are missing from TCRdb's copy, which holds only in-frame ones; the method was immunoSEQ multiplex PCR. This table has about 140,000 clones, 9.5% to 10% appearing once. The sequenced sample consisted of central memory CD4+ T cells from blood. The receptors here all came from a woman in her thirties or forties in good health.

This clone has a handful of counts. The chain is built from TRBV5-1 and TRBJ2-5, with D hard to call. V was cut by 1 base and J by 2 bases, with 12 bases left in between. Per the germline V gene, CDR1 is SGHRS and CDR2 is YFSETQ. The CDR3 is 15 amino acids. In nucleotides, the CDR3 is TGCGCCAGCAGCTTGCAGGCGTCATCACAAGAGACCCAGTACTTC. Its protein product is CASSLQASSQETQYF.

This clone was seen a handful of times. The chain recombines TRBV29-1 with TRBJ1-4, with a possible D match to TRBD1 (6 bases). Deletions cut 4 bases from V and 8 bases from J, with 11 bases between. The CDR3 extends over 12 amino acids. Germline-derived CDR1 and CDR2 are SQVTM and ANQGSEA. The CDR3 reads CSVAGGREKLFF. The DNA of the CDR3 is TGCAGCGTTGCGGGGGGCAGAGAAAAACTGTTTTTT.